This entry is about one T cell receptor (beta chain). Its antigen is undetermined. This sample stems from a study of monozygotic twins with inflammatory bowel disease. Whole-study findings and limits: Subtypes among T cells remained indistinguishable. Diversity of TCRbeta measured by inverse Simpson was lower in IBD patients than in healthy co-twins.

Blood samples, whole and unsorted for T cells, yielded the isolated total RNA. TCRdb reprocessed the 5' RACE reads and stores each CDR3 protein as one record, lacking DNA. Listed are some 130,000 distinct CDR3 sequences; over 1% falls within the top ten. CDR3 length equals 16 residues. Germline CDR1 SGHDN, CDR2 FVKESK. The receptor was isolated from a human donor with ulcerative colitis or Crohn's disease, or a healthy co-twin of an affected twin (not recorded which). The chain is built from TRBV14 and TRBJ2-2; TCRdb's D call, TRBD1, is unchecked because there is no DNA. Sequencing was performed on blood. CDR3 sequence: CASSQGPGGITGELFF.